The 28 T cell receptor beta chains in this list originate from one sample, sequenced in a study of control samples from healthy donors and cancer patients. The method was immunoSEQ multiplex PCR; TCRdb's version includes in-frame clones alone and lacks a portion of them. Of roughly 130,000 clones listed, about 95% are singletons. Sequenced sample: blood. These receptor sequences come from a man aged 25-40 years in good health.

The CDR3 spells CASSSRPRRTMNTEAFF. The DNA for the CDR3 is TGTGCCAGCAGCTCACGCCCCCGTCGGACAATGAACACTGAAGCTTTCTTT. This rearrangement joins TRBV5-4 to TRBJ1-1; D might be TRBD1 (5 bases). Between the trimmed V and J ends, which lost 3 bases and 0 bases, there was a span of 18 bases. Per germline, CDR1 SGHNT and CDR2 YYREEE (reference sequence). The CDR3 covers 17 residues.

The chain couples TRBV28 to TRBJ1-5; D is possibly TRBD1 (6 bases). The CDR3 has 17 residues. CDR1 and CDR2 (germline): MDHEN, SYDVKM. Deletions cut 2 bases from V and 6 bases from J, with 20 bases between. The CDR3 loop reads CASSLTLMTGTTQPQHF. In DNA form, the CDR3 reads TGTGCCAGCAGTTTAACCCTCATGACAGGAACCACTCAGCCCCAGCATTTT.

The rearrangement joins TRBV19 to TRBJ2-7; tentative D call: TRBD1 (6 bases). CDR1 LNHDA and CDR2 SQIVND come from the germline V gene (reference sequence). The CDR3 is 14 amino acids. V was cut by 6 bases and J by 2 bases, with 14 bases left in between. The CDR3 nucleotides read TGTGCCAGTAGCCCGGGGCAGGGGCCCTACGAGCAGTACTTC. Encoded protein: CASSPGQGPYEQYF.

This sequence joins TRBV7-9 and TRBJ2-3; possibly TRBD1 or TRBD2 for D (7 bases each). Germline CDR1 SEHNR, CDR2 FQNEAQ (reference sequence). The CDR3 has 14 residues. V lost 3 bases, J lost 5 bases, and 12 bases lay in between. CDR3 coding DNA: TGTGCCAGCAGCTTCCCAGGGGGGGTAGATACGCAGTATTTT. This gives the protein CASSFPGGVDTQYF. Full variable domain (outside the CDR3, taken from reference TRBV7-9 and TRBJ2-3): DTGVSQNPRHKITKRGQNVTFRCDPISEHNRLYWYRQTLGQGPEFLTYFQNEAQLEKSRLLSDRFSAERPKGSFSTLEIQRTEQGDSAMYLCASSFPGGVDTQYFGPGTRLTVL.

The rearrangement joins TRBV28 to TRBJ2-3, with D unclear. Germline loops: CDR1 MDHEN, CDR2 SYDVKM. Trimming shortened V by 2 bases and J by 2 bases, and 5 bases separated the two germline ends. The CDR3 contains 13 residues. DNA of the CDR3: TGTGCCAGCAGTTTAGCGGTCACAGATACGCAGTATTTT. It specifies CASSLAVTDTQYF.

The chain recombines TRBV4-3 with TRBJ1-4, with D perhaps TRBD1 (6 bases). Germline V gene data show CDR1 as LGHNA and CDR2 as YSLEER. This CDR3 is built from 15 residues. V lost 1 base to trimming and J lost 8 bases, with 14 bases between them. The CDR3 sequence is CASSQGPGEGEKLFF. In nucleotides, the CDR3 is TGCGCCAGCAGCCAAGGACCAGGGGAGGGAGAAAAACTGTTTTTT.

The chain combines TRBV9 with TRBJ2-3; possibly TRBD1 for D (10 bases). CDR3 length: 17 residues. Germline CDR1 reads SGDLS; CDR2 reads YYNGEE. Between the trimmed V and J ends, which lost 0 bases and 10 bases, there was a span of 24 bases. The DNA of the CDR3 is TGTGCCAGCAGCGTAGAGGCGGGGGGGACAGGGGACCTCCCGCAGTATTTT. This sequence encodes CASSVEAGGTGDLPQYF. Full variable domain (missing parts from reference TRBV9 and TRBJ2-3): DSGVTQTPKHLITATGQRVTLRCSPRSGDLSVYWYQQSLDQGLQFLIQYYNGEERAKGNILERFSAQQFPDLHSELNLSSLELGDSALYFCASSVEAGGTGDLPQYFGPGTRLTVL.

The chain carries TRBV12-3 or TRBV12-4 and TRBJ1-4; D gene unclear. The CDR3 length is 12 residues. Trimming shortened V by 1 base and J by 8 bases, and 5 bases separated the two germline ends. CDR3 in DNA: TGTGCCAGCAGTTTAGATAGGGAAAAACTGTTTTTT. Translated: CASSLDREKLFF.

This chain connects TRBV5-4 to TRBJ2-3, with a possible D match to TRBD2 (6 bases). With 0 bases removed from V and 4 bases from J, the gap between germline ends came to 9 bases. CDR1 and CDR2 from the germline V gene are SGHNT and YYREEE (reference sequence). The CDR3 covers 14 residues. The CDR3 DNA reads as TGTGCCAGCAGCTTGGGGACTACCCCAGATACGCAGTATTTT. It yields the protein CASSLGTTPDTQYF.

This sequence joins TRBV11-2 and TRBJ2-2; 9 bases are a match to TRBD1. Per the germline V gene, CDR1 is SGHAT and CDR2 is FQNNGV. V lost 2 bases to trimming and J lost 0 bases; unmatched junction nucleotides: 4. The CDR3 sequence is 17 residues long. The CDR3 DNA reads TGTGCCAGCAGCTTATACAGGGGGCAATCGAACACCGGGGAGCTGTTTTTT. Its protein is CASSLYRGQSNTGELFF. Variable domain in full (rest from reference TRBV11-2 and TRBJ2-2): EAGVAQSPRYKIIEKRQSVAFWCNPISGHATLYWYQQILGQGPKLLIQFQNNGVVDDSQLPKDRFSAERLKGVDSTLKIQPAKLEDSAVYLCASSLYRGQSNTGELFFGEGSRLTVL.

This chain connects TRBV5-1 to TRBJ2-2; possibly TRBD1 for D (6 bases). Trimming cost V 4 bases and J 2 bases, with 12 bases left between them. The CDR3 has 15 amino acids. Germline-derived CDR1 and CDR2 are SGHRS and YFSETQ. CDR3 in amino acids: CASSQGTLNTGELFF. The CDR3 region has the DNA TGCGCCAGCAGCCAGGGGACACTCAACACCGGGGAGCTGTTTTTT.

The chain recombines TRBV7-2 with TRBJ2-2; the D call may be TRBD1 or TRBD2 (5 bases each). The length of the CDR3 is 16 residues. CDR1 is SGHTA and CDR2 is FQGNSA in the germline V gene. V was pared by 1 base and J by 8 bases, with 17 bases between. CDR3: CASSLVSGRSRGELFF. The CDR3 bases are TGTGCCAGCAGCTTAGTTTCGGGACGGTCGAGAGGGGAGCTGTTTTTT.

The chain couples TRBV6-1 to TRBJ2-5, with TRBD2 matching 11 bases. CDR1 and CDR2 (germline): MNHNS, SASEGT. Trimming took 3 bases from V and 2 from J; bases not matched to a gene: 2. There are 15 residues in the CDR3. In DNA, the CDR3 is TGTGCCAGCAGTGAGGCTAGCGGGGGGCAAGAGACCCAGTACTTC. It translates to CASSEASGGQETQYF.

The chain employs TRBV4-3 and TRBJ2-1; TRBD2 aligns across 7 bases. Trimming took 4 bases from V and 8 from J; bases not matched to a gene: 8. This CDR3 contains 14 residues. Germline lookup yields CDR1 LGHNA and CDR2 YSLEER. The CDR3 loop reads CASSRVLRGDEQFF. The DNA of the CDR3 is TGCGCCAGCAGCCGAGTACTTCGGGGGGATGAGCAGTTCTTC.

The V gene is TRBV7-2, the J gene TRBJ1-1; D is possibly TRBD1 (6 bases). Germline V CDR1 and CDR2: SGHTA, FQGNSA. Trimming pared 2 bases from V and 1 base from J, leaving 11 bases between. The CDR3 consists of 15 residues. CDR3 sequence (DNA): TGTGCCAGCAGCTTATCCCCACAGGGGAACACTGAAGCTTTCTTT. It is translated as CASSLSPQGNTEAFF.

This chain links TRBV7-9 with TRBJ1-2; 9 bases align to TRBD1. The V gene's germline CDR1 is SEHNR and CDR2 FQNEAQ (reference sequence). The CDR3 extends over 14 amino acids. J gave up 2 bases and V 5 bases, and 3 bases lay outside the gene matches. The CDR3 sequence: CASSETGGNYGYTF. DNA of the CDR3: TGTGCCAGCAGCGAGACAGGGGGAAACTATGGCTACACCTTC. The complete variable domain, with remaining parts taken from reference TRBV7-9 and TRBJ1-2, reads DTGVSQNPRHKITKRGQNVTFRCDPISEHNRLYWYRQTLGQGPEFLTYFQNEAQLEKSRLLSDRFSAERPKGSFSTLEIQRTEQGDSAMYLCASSETGGNYGYTFGSGTRLTVV.

Written as DNA, the CDR3 is TGTGCCAGCAGCTCGTTTCCGAGAGGGACCAACAATGAGCAGTTCTTC. Translation gives CASSSFPRGTNNEQFF. The chain carries TRBV7-6 and TRBJ2-1; D assignment may be TRBD1 or TRBD2 (5 bases each). The CDR3 covers 16 residues. Trimming cost V 4 bases and J 5 bases, with 18 bases left between them. Germline CDR1 and CDR2: SGHVS and FNYEAQ.

The chain carries TRBV6-2 or TRBV6-3 and TRBJ1-2; D is possibly TRBD1 (5 bases). Germline V gene sequence: CDR1 MNHEY, CDR2 SVGEGT. The germline V and J ends were trimmed by 6 bases and 8 bases, with 13 bases remaining between them. The CDR3 runs 12 residues. In DNA form, the CDR3 reads TGTGCCAGCAGCCGCCAGGGAGGCGGCTACACCTTC. Translated: CASSRQGGGYTF.

The chain carries TRBV4-3 and TRBJ2-1; 12 bases map to TRBD2. Per germline, CDR1 LGHNA and CDR2 YSLEER. J was trimmed by 2 bases and V by 4 bases; bases with no gene match: 0. CDR3 length: 15 residues. Here the CDR3 reads CASSPSGGAYNEQFF. The CDR3 DNA is TGCGCCAGCAGCCCTAGCGGGGGGGCCTACAATGAGCAGTTCTTC.

The chain is built from TRBV6-5 and TRBJ2-1, with 9 nucleotides matching TRBD2. Germline V CDR1 and CDR2: MNHEY, SVGAGI. CDR3 length: 15 residues. The V and J ends lost 4 bases and 7 bases, in that order; junction bases with no gene match: 8. CDR3 sequence (DNA): TGTGCCAGCAGTTTACTAGCGGGCTCCTCTAATGAGCAGTTCTTC. Amino acids: CASSLLAGSSNEQFF.

This clone occurred once. The chain employs TRBV19 and TRBJ1-1; 9 nucleotides match TRBD1. Germline V lookup: CDR1 LNHDA, CDR2 SQIVND (reference sequence). With V trimmed by 6 bases and J by 1 base, 3 bases remained unmatched. The CDR3 sequence is 14 residues long. As DNA, the CDR3 is TGTGCCAGTAGACCGGACAGGGGGAACACTGAAGCTTTCTTT. Translation gives CASRPDRGNTEAFF.

The J gene is TRBJ2-7, the V gene TRBV5-4; 8 bases match TRBD1. The germline CDR1 and CDR2 sequences are SGHNT and YYREEE (reference sequence). Unmatched junction bases numbered 8, after V lost 4 bases and J lost 2 bases. This CDR3 spans 15 amino acids. CDR3 sequence: CASSRKGQGTYEQYF. As DNA, the CDR3 is TGTGCCAGCAGCCGCAAAGGACAGGGAACCTACGAGCAGTACTTC.

The gene calls are TRBV19 and TRBJ1-5; no reliable D call. Looked up from germline, CDR1 is LNHDA and CDR2 is SQIVND (reference sequence). This CDR3 has 11 residues. The CDR3 bases are TGTGACAAATGGAGGGCTCAGCCCCAGCATTTT. Its translation is CDKWRAQPQHF.

This clone was observed once. In nucleotides, the CDR3 is TGTGCCAGCACCTCGGGACTCCGAGGGACTGAAGCTTTCTTT. Protein product: CASTSGLRGTEAFF. This rearrangement joins TRBV3-1 (or the pseudogene TRBV3-2) to TRBJ1-1; possible D gene TRBD1, 5 bases. The V and J ends lost 7 bases and 5 bases respectively, with 17 bases between them. CDR3 size: 14 residues. Germline loops: CDR1 LGHDT, CDR2 YNNKEL (reference sequence).

The chain carries TRBV6-5 and TRBJ1-3; a possible D gene is TRBD1 (5 bases). CDR1 is MNHEY and CDR2 is SVGAGI in the germline V gene. The V and J ends lost 0 bases and 0 bases respectively, with 6 bases between them. The CDR3 contains 15 residues. The CDR3 DNA sequence: TGTGCCAGCAGTTACTCGACAGACTCTGGAAACACCATATATTTT. Its protein is CASSYSTDSGNTIYF.

The J gene is TRBJ2-2, the V gene TRBV23-1, with TRBD2 as a possible D gene (5 bases). TRBV23-1 is an ORF for which the function is uncertain. Deletions cut 0 bases from V and 0 bases from J, with 8 bases between. The CDR3 runs 16 residues. The CDR3 protein is CASSQSGDTNTGELFF. The DNA for the CDR3 is TGCGCCAGCAGTCAATCGGGAGACACGAACACCGGGGAGCTGTTTTTT.

The chain joins TRBV15 to TRBJ2-3; the D call may be TRBD1 or TRBD2 (5 bases each). V gave up 5 bases and J gave up 8 bases, with 14 bases separating them. The CDR3 has 13 residues. In germline, CDR1 is LNHNV, CDR2 YYDKDF (reference sequence). CDR3 DNA: TGTGCCACCAGCGGGGGACGGTCAGGTACGCAGTATTTT. This encodes CATSGGRSGTQYF. Together with reference TRBV15 and TRBJ2-3, the CDR3 gives the full variable domain: DAMVIQNPRYQVTQFGKPVTLSCSQTLNHNVMYWYQQKSSQAPKLLFHYYDKDFNNEADTPDNFQSRRPNTSFCFLDIRSPGLGDTAMYLCATSGGRSGTQYFGPGTRLTVL.

This sequence joins TRBV27 and TRBJ1-5; a weak D match, TRBD1 (5 bases). Germline loops: CDR1 MNHEY, CDR2 SMNVEV (reference sequence). This CDR3 has 12 amino acids. The V and J ends lost 6 bases and 4 bases respectively, with 7 bases between them. DNA for the CDR3: TGTGCCAGCAGCGACAGAAATCAGCCCCAGCATTTT. Translation gives CASSDRNQPQHF.